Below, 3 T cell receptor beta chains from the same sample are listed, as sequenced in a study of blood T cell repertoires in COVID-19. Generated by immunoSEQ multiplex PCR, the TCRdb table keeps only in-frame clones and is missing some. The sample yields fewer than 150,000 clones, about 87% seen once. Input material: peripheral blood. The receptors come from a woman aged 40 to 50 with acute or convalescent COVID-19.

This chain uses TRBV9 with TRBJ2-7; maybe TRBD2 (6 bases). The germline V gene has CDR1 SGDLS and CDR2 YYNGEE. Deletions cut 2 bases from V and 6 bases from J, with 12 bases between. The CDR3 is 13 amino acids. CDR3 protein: CASSVLAGSEQYF. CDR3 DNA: TGTGCCAGCAGCGTGCTTGCGGGAAGCGAGCAGTACTTC.

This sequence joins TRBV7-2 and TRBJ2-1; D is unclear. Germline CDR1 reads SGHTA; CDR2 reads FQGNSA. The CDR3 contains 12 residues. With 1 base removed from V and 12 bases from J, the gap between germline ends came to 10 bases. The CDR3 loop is CASSLDFSWQFF. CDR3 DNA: TGTGCCAGCAGCTTAGACTTTAGTTGGCAGTTCTTC.

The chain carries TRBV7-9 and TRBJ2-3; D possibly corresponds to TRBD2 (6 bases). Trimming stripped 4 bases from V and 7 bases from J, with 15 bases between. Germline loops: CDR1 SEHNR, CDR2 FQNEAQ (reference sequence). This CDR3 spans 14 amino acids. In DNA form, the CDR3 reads TGTGCCAGCAGCTCGCGGGCTAGCGTACATACGCAGTATTTT. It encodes CASSSRASVHTQYF.